This passage covers 30 T cell receptor beta chains from one sample sequenced in a study of T cells in Graves' hyperthyroidism and ophthalmopathy. The investigators amplified TCR beta CDR3 regions from RNA transcripts. The HTBI primer set drove a first-round RT-PCR of the TCR CDR3. A single record per CDR3 protein comes from TCRdb applying MiXCR to the multiplex PCR reads. The sample shows roughly 150,000 distinct CDR3 sequences, about a tenth of them seen only once. The sample was blood. The receptors originated from a woman under 30 with Graves' hyperthyroidism that later progressed to Graves' ophthalmopathy.

This clonotype qualifies as large. The chain links TRBV19 to TRBJ2-1; 15 bases agree with TRBD2. Unmatched junction bases numbered 3, after V lost 1 base and J lost 2 bases. The CDR3 sequence is 18 residues long. Germline V gives CDR1 LNHDA, CDR2 SQIVND (reference sequence). The CDR3 nucleotides read TGTGCCAGTAGTATAGTTGGGACTAGCGGGGGGACCTACAATGAGCAGTTCTTC. Amino acids: CASSIVGTSGGTYNEQFF. Together with reference TRBV19 and TRBJ2-1, the CDR3 gives the full variable domain: DGGITQSPKYLFRKEGQNVTLSCEQNLNHDAMYWYRQDPGQGLRLIYYSQIVNDFQKGDIAEGYSVSREKKESFPLTVTSAQKNPTAFYLCASSIVGTSGGTYNEQFFGPGTRLTVL.

This clonotype has a count of ten or more. The chain recombines TRBV6-5 with TRBJ1-6; tentatively, D is TRBD1 (5 bases). The germline CDR1 and CDR2 sequences are MNHEY and SVGAGI. The CDR3 has 16 amino acids. Trimming removed 0 bases at V and 7 bases at J, with 13 bases between. CDR3 sequence reads: CASSYSGQGGNSPLHF. CDR3 in DNA: TGTGCCAGCAGTTACTCGGGGCAGGGAGGGAATTCACCCCTCCACTTT.

This clonotype was detected ten times or more. The V gene is TRBV2, the J gene TRBJ2-2, with 7 bases matching TRBD2. CDR3 length: 16 residues. Germline V gene data show CDR1 as SNHLY and CDR2 as FYNNEI. The V gene end was trimmed by 3 bases and the J gene end by 7 bases; junction bases not matched to a gene: 11. The CDR3 loop is CASSDGGRAINGELFF. The CDR3 region has the DNA TGTGCCAGCAGTGACGGGGGGAGAGCGATCAACGGGGAGCTGTTTTTT.

This clonotype was detected many times. The CDR3 loop reads CASRTGSTDTQYF. For the CDR3, the DNA is TGTGCCAGTAGGACTGGTAGCACAGATACGCAGTATTTT. This chain connects TRBV10-3 to TRBJ2-3; D might be TRBD2 (5 bases). Germline lookup yields CDR1 ENHRY and CDR2 SYGVKD. The CDR3 is 13 residues long. V gave up 10 bases and J gave up 0 bases, with 11 bases separating them.

This clonotype was seen repeatedly, ten times or more. J is TRBJ1-2 and V is TRBV6-5; TRBD1 agrees at 10 bases. The V segment lost 1 base and the J segment 1 base; nucleotides outside the gene matches: 9. The CDR3 is 18 amino acids. Germline CDR1 is MNHEY and CDR2 is SVGAGI. The CDR3 region has the DNA TGTGCCAGCAGTTACTTTCAGTTCGGGACAGGGGATAACTATGGCTACACCTTC. The encoded protein is CASSYFQFGTGDNYGYTF.

This clonotype showed up many times. V gene TRBV7-2 combines with J gene TRBJ2-7; possible D gene TRBD2, 6 bases. Trimming took 3 bases from V and 3 from J, leaving 12 bases between them. This CDR3 spans 14 amino acids. In germline, CDR1 is SGHTA, CDR2 FQGNSA. This CDR3 reads CASSFRDSYYEQYF. The CDR3 region has the DNA TGTGCCAGCAGCTTCCGGGACTCCTACTACGAGCAGTACTTC.

A few counts support this clonotype. The V and J genes are TRBV7-8 and TRBJ2-1, with 9 bases that match TRBD1. This CDR3 is built from 15 residues. Germline CDR1 and CDR2: SGHVS and FQNEAQ. J lost 6 bases, V lost 4 bases, and 7 bases had no gene match. The CDR3 coding sequence is TGTGCCAGCAGCTCCCCGGGACAGGGACTCAATGAGCAGTTCTTC. Translated, it gives CASSSPGQGLNEQFF.

Only a few counts were recorded for this clonotype. The J gene is TRBJ2-1, the V gene TRBV4-1; 7 nucleotides agree with TRBD1. The CDR3 loop spans 14 amino acids. The germline gives CDR1 MGHRA, CDR2 YSYEKL. The trim removed 5 bases at V and 4 bases at J, leaving 5 bases unmatched. The CDR3 DNA follows: TGCGCCAGCAGCTCCCAGGGACAGTACAATGAGCAGTTCTTC. As protein: CASSSQGQYNEQFF.

This clonotype was seen only a few times. The rearrangement uses TRBV20-1 and TRBJ2-5; no clear D gene. V gave up 0 bases and J gave up 3 bases, with 14 bases separating them. The CDR3 is 15 amino acids. Germline V gene lookup returns CDR1 DFQATT and CDR2 SNEGSKA (reference sequence). The CDR3 here is CSARDPWRLEETQYF. CDR3 coding DNA: TGCAGTGCTAGAGACCCTTGGCGTCTAGAAGAGACCCAGTACTTC.

This clonotype came up many times. The chain uses TRBV15 and TRBJ1-2; D is possibly TRBD1 (5 bases). Germline CDR1 and CDR2: LNHNV and YYDKDF (reference sequence). The CDR3 sequence is 16 residues long. Deletions cut 0 bases from V and 3 bases from J, with 14 bases between. CDR3 residues: CATSRDTGGIDYGYTF. In nucleotides, the CDR3 is TGTGCCACCAGCAGAGATACCGGGGGGATAGACTATGGCTACACCTTC. Full variable domain (rest looked up from reference TRBV15 and TRBJ1-2): DAMVIQNPRYQVTQFGKPVTLSCSQTLNHNVMYWYQQKSSQAPKLLFHYYDKDFNNEADTPDNFQSRRPNTSFCFLDIRSPGLGDTAMYLCATSRDTGGIDYGYTFGSGTRLTVV.

With regard to this clonotype: This sequence may be a read error, since a much larger clone differs from it by one base. The chain uses TRBV3-1 and TRBJ1-1; D gene uncertain. CDR3 length: 13 residues. CDR1 and CDR2 from the germline V gene are LGHDT and YNNKEL (reference sequence). The DNA for the CDR3 is TGTGCCAGCAGACAAGGAACAAACACTGAAGCTTTCTTT. Translating gives CASRQGTNTEAFF.

This clonotype was seen repeatedly, ten times or more. The rearrangement joins TRBV7-2 to TRBJ2-3, with 7 bases aligning to TRBD2. In germline, CDR1 is SGHTA, CDR2 FQGNSA. Losses at the gene ends were 2 bases for V and 5 bases for J; bases not matched to a gene: 4. The CDR3 spans 14 residues. The CDR3 loop reads CASSLIAGQDTQYF. The CDR3 nucleotides are TGTGCCAGCAGCTTAATAGCGGGTCAAGATACGCAGTATTTT. The whole variable domain, remainder taken from reference TRBV7-2 and TRBJ2-3, is GAGVSQSPSNKVTEKGKDVELRCDPISGHTALYWYRQSLGQGLEFLIYFQGNSAPDKSGLPSDRFSAERTGGSVSTLTIQRTQQEDSAVYLCASSLIAGQDTQYFGPGTRLTVL.

The sample holds many counts of this clonotype. This sequence joins TRBV12-3 or TRBV12-4 and TRBJ2-7, with TRBD1 identical over 8 bases. The CDR3 runs to 14 residues. The ends lost 1 base at V and 6 bases at J; junction bases unmatched: 5. For the CDR3, the DNA is TGTGCCAGCAGTTTAGGGACAGGGACAGGCGAGCAGTACTTC. It encodes CASSLGTGTGEQYF.

This clonotype was detected ten times or more. The chain joins TRBV12-3 or TRBV12-4 to TRBJ2-3, with D tentatively TRBD2 (6 bases). The ends were cut back, 3 bases at V and 2 bases at J, with 12 bases in the middle. The CDR3 has 15 residues. CDR3 protein: CASSLKRAFTDTQYF. Written as DNA, the CDR3 is TGTGCCAGCAGTTTGAAGCGGGCATTCACAGATACGCAGTATTTT.

The table lists this clonotype with many counts. The J gene is TRBJ2-2, the V gene TRBV19; D is unresolved. CDR1 LNHDA and CDR2 SQIVND come from the germline V gene (reference sequence). The CDR3 consists of 11 residues. Trimming shortened V by 2 bases and J by 6 bases, and 1 base separated the two germline ends. CDR3 coding DNA: TGTGCCAGTAGTATACCCGGGGAGCTGTTTTTT. It specifies CASSIPGELFF.

This clonotype was recorded at least ten times. V usage is TRBV7-6 and J usage is TRBJ2-1; 7 nucleotides match TRBD2. The ends lost 3 bases at V and 1 base at J; junction bases unmatched: 6. This CDR3 has 16 amino acids. Germline lookup yields CDR1 SGHVS and CDR2 FNYEAQ. The CDR3 here is CASSFGSGNSYNEQFF. CDR3 in DNA: TGTGCCAGCAGCTTCGGAAGCGGGAATTCCTACAATGAGCAGTTCTTC. Complete variable domain (other parts from reference TRBV7-6 and TRBJ2-1): GAGVSQSPRYKVTKRGQDVALRCDPISGHVSLYWYRQALGQGPEFLTYFNYEAQQDKSGLPNDRFSAERPEGSISTLTIQRTEQRDSAMYRCASSFGSGNSYNEQFFGPGTRLTVL.

V usage is TRBV5-6 and J usage is TRBJ2-1; D may be TRBD1 (5 bases). The CDR3 runs 17 residues. V was cut by 1 base and J by 4 bases, with 18 bases left in between. Germline CDR1 is SGHDT and CDR2 is YYEEEE. Here the CDR3 DNA reads TGTGCCAGCAGCTTGACGTCCAGGGCGGCCACGTACAATGAGCAGTTCTTC. Protein: CASSLTSRAATYNEQFF.

V usage is TRBV6-9 and J usage is TRBJ2-4; 8 nucleotides line up with TRBD1. CDR3 length equals 15 residues. The junction had 9 bases not matched to a gene; V was cut back by 8 bases and J by 3 bases. Germline loops: CDR1 MNHGY, CDR2 SVAAGI. The CDR3 region has the DNA TGTGCCAGCGGTAATTACAGGGGGAGCAAAAACATTCAGTACTTC. Translation gives CASGNYRGSKNIQYF.

Points on this clonotype: This may come from a read error, since a much larger clone is one base off. This chain joins TRBV4-2 and TRBJ1-5; D may be TRBD1 (6 bases). The CDR3 covers 16 residues. The V end was cut by 0 bases, the J end by 6 bases, with 15 bases between. Germline V gene sequence: CDR1 LGHNA, CDR2 YNFKEQ. CDR3 DNA: TGTGCCAGCAGCCAAGAGATGGGGGGCGCGGGTCAGCCCCAGCATTTT. This gives the protein CASSQEMGGAGQPQHF.

The rearrangement uses TRBV9 and TRBJ2-6; D ambiguous. The germline V gene encodes CDR1 SGDLS and CDR2 YYNGEE. With 0 bases removed from V and 4 bases from J, the gap between germline ends came to 5 bases. There are 14 residues in the CDR3. In DNA, the CDR3 is TGTGCCAGCAGCGTAGTTGGGGGGGCCAACGTCCTGACTTTC. It translates to CASSVVGGANVLTF.

This chain joins TRBV20-1 and TRBJ1-2, with a tentative D call TRBD1 (6 bases). V lost 3 bases, J lost 2 bases, and 10 bases lay in between. From germline, CDR1 is DFQATT and CDR2 SNEGSKA (reference sequence). This CDR3 contains 13 residues. CDR3 nucleotides: TGCAGTGCTAGCATGAGGGGGAACTATGGCTACACCTTC. Residues: CSASMRGNYGYTF.

This clonotype came up many times. CDR3 region: CASTQNLQGSQHF. The CDR3 DNA follows: TGTGCCAGCACCCAAAATTTACAGGGATCCCAGCATTTT. This rearrangement joins TRBV12-3 or TRBV12-4 to TRBJ1-5; possible D gene TRBD1, 6 bases. This CDR3 has 13 amino acids. Trimming left V 7 bases short and J 11 bases short, with 18 bases between.

The sample holds many counts of this clonotype. V gene TRBV5-6 combines with J gene TRBJ1-2, with unresolved D. CDR1 is SGHDT and CDR2 is YYEEEE in the germline V gene. This CDR3 is 14 amino acids long. Trimming pared 5 bases from V and 1 base from J, leaving 12 bases between. The CDR3 region is CASSIESLNYGYTF. The CDR3 DNA reads TGTGCCAGCAGTATCGAATCTCTTAACTATGGCTACACCTTC.

This clonotype was counted ten times or more. This rearrangement joins TRBV10-3 to TRBJ1-5; D is possibly TRBD1 (6 bases). The CDR3 spans 16 residues. Germline-derived CDR1 and CDR2 are ENHRY and SYGVKD. V was shortened by 4 bases and J by 0 bases, with 13 bases between the two germline ends. In DNA form, the CDR3 reads TGTGCCATCAGTGGCGAAGTACAGGGTAGCAATCAGCCCCAGCATTTT. Protein: CAISGEVQGSNQPQHF.

This clonotype was seen just once. Being one base from a much bigger clone, this may be a read error. This chain connects TRBV6-1 to TRBJ1-5; D may be TRBD1 (5 bases). The CDR3 contains 17 residues. Germline loops: CDR1 MNHNS, CDR2 SASEGT. Trimming pared 6 bases from V and 8 bases from J, leaving 26 bases between. The CDR3 is CASRPPGGVKINKPQHF. CDR3 in DNA: TGTGCCAGCAGGCCTCCGGGGGGGGTCAAAATAAATAAGCCCCAGCATTTT.

This clonotype was seen ten or more times. This chain uses TRBV6-5 with TRBJ2-7; the match to TRBD2 covers 11 bases. CDR1 is MNHEY, CDR2 SVGAGI, per germline. CDR3 size: 15 residues. The V segment lost 0 bases and the J segment 5 bases; nucleotides outside the gene matches: 3. CDR3 in DNA: TGTGCCAGCAGTTACTCACCTAGCGGGAGGCACGAGCAGTACTTC. Translated: CASSYSPSGRHEQYF.

At least ten counts were recorded for this clonotype. V and J are TRBV20-1 and TRBJ1-5; TRBD1 agrees at 7 bases. V dropped 0 bases and J dropped 5; count of bases not matched to a gene: 10. The CDR3 runs to 16 residues. Germline CDR1 is DFQATT and CDR2 is SNEGSKA (reference sequence). The DNA for the CDR3 is TGCAGTGCTAGAGAGTGGGAGACAGGGTACGATCAGCCCCAGCATTTT. Residues: CSAREWETGYDQPQHF.

This clonotype was seen ten or more times. CDR3 sequence reads: CASSSPSGRVDEQFF. CDR3 coding DNA: TGTGCCAGCAGCTCCCCCTCCGGGCGGGTCGATGAGCAGTTCTTC. The rearrangement uses TRBV7-2 and TRBJ2-1, with a weak D call TRBD2 (5 bases). The CDR3 is 15 amino acids. The germline V and J ends were trimmed by 4 bases and 8 bases, with 18 bases remaining between them. Germline CDR1 SGHTA, CDR2 FQGNSA.

This clonotype was seen at least ten times. V and J are TRBV19 and TRBJ1-2; 12 nucleotides line up with TRBD1. The CDR3 extends over 14 amino acids. V shed 4 bases, J shed 7 bases, and the junction held 4 bases outside the gene matches. Germline CDR1 is LNHDA and CDR2 is SQIVND (reference sequence). CDR3 amino acids: CASSKGTGGGGYTF. DNA of the CDR3: TGTGCCAGTAGTAAAGGGACAGGGGGCGGTGGCTACACCTTC.

At least ten counts were recorded for this clonotype. CDR3 coding DNA: TGTGCCTGGAGTGTTGTGACAGGCGTTAATTCACCCCTCCACTTT. Protein: CAWSVVTGVNSPLHF. The chain has TRBV30 and TRBJ1-6, with a tentative D call TRBD1 (6 bases). The V gene's germline CDR1 is GTSNPN and CDR2 SVGIG (reference sequence). The CDR3 has 15 amino acids. V lost 0 bases and J 6 bases, leaving 12 bases between the germline ends.